Following are 8 T cell receptor beta chains from one sample sequenced in a study of human T cells and chemical hapten exposure. TCRdb reprocessed the RACE reads with MiXCR, giving one entry per CDR3 protein. The sample consists of approximately 370,000 distinct CDR3 sequences, 5.5% of them appearing once. Time point indicated: pre-sensitization, week 0. Treatment in this sample: therapeutic diphenylcyclopropenone sensitization with weekly scalp DPC. Sequencing was performed on whole blood, taken in connection with sensitization to the hapten diphenylcyclopropenone (DPC). These receptor sequences come from a woman aged 18-29 years with alopecia areata. Some clones in this sample may be carry-over from other donors' samples.

Many counts were recorded for this clonotype. This rearrangement joins TRBV6-5 to TRBJ1-1; 7 bases agree with TRBD1. This CDR3 is 13 amino acids long. CDR1 and CDR2 (germline): MNHEY, SVGAGI. V gave up 7 bases and J gave up 3 bases; unmatched junction bases: 5. The DNA of the CDR3 is TGTGCCAGCAAAAGGACAGGTCACACTGAAGCTTTCTTT. Encoded protein: CASKRTGHTEAFF.

In its sample, this clonotype was seen a few times. The chain carries TRBV12-3 or TRBV12-4 and TRBJ1-2; D gene unclear. The CDR3 consists of 14 residues. V lost 7 bases to trimming and J lost 1 base, with 13 bases between them. DNA of the CDR3: TGTGCCAGCACCCGCCCGGGCAGTAACTATGGCTACACCTTC. It translates to CASTRPGSNYGYTF.

This clonotype was seen more than once but under ten times. The rearrangement links TRBV7-9 to TRBJ1-6; D not certain. Looked up from germline, CDR1 is SEHNR and CDR2 is FQNEAQ (reference sequence). Trimming stripped 5 bases from V and 0 bases from J, with 14 bases between. The CDR3 consists of 17 residues. In nucleotides, the CDR3 is TGTGCCAGCAGCAAAATCTCAGCGAGCTCCTATAATTCACCCCTCCACTTT. Translated, it gives CASSKISASSYNSPLHF.

This clonotype was found a few times. The V and J genes are TRBV29-1 and TRBJ2-7; perhaps TRBD2 as D (6 bases). CDR3 size: 11 residues. The V gene's germline CDR1 is SQVTM and CDR2 ANQGSEA. Trimming cost V 5 bases and J 5 bases, with 10 bases left between them. The CDR3 region has the DNA TGCAGCGTTTCCGGGACTCACGAGCAGTACTTC. Translating gives CSVSGTHEQYF.

This chain joins TRBV3-1 and TRBJ1-2; D gene uncertain. This CDR3 has 12 residues. Germline CDR1 and CDR2: LGHDT and YNNKEL (reference sequence). V gave up 4 bases and J gave up 4 bases, with 7 bases separating them. For the CDR3, the DNA is TGTGCCAGCAGCCTAACGCGCTATGGCTACACCTTC. This translates into CASSLTRYGYTF.

This clonotype came up a few times. This chain joins TRBV6-2 or TRBV6-3 and TRBJ2-2; D not resolved. Germline V gene data show CDR1 as MNHEY and CDR2 as SVGEGT. Trimming took 5 bases from V and 0 from J, leaving 7 bases between them. CDR3 length equals 14 residues. CDR3 coding DNA: TGTGCCAGCAGTCTTCTCACGAACACCGGGGAGCTGTTTTTT. Amino acids: CASSLLTNTGELFF.

The sample holds many counts of this clonotype. The chain joins TRBV4-3 to TRBJ2-3; no clear D. The ends were cut back, 1 base at V and 1 base at J, with 6 bases in the middle. The germline V gene encodes CDR1 LGHNA and CDR2 YSLEER. The CDR3 covers 14 residues. The CDR3 DNA reads as TGCGCCAGCAGCCAAGCCAGTGGCACAGATACGCAGTATTTT. This codes for CASSQASGTDTQYF.

V is TRBV29-1 and J is TRBJ1-4, with TRBD1 as a possible D gene (5 bases). Germline values: CDR1 SQVTM, CDR2 ANQGSEA. V shed 8 bases and J shed 6 bases, with 13 bases lying between them. The CDR3 runs 12 residues. CDR3 region: CSSTGEDEKLFF. CDR3 nucleotides: TGCAGCTCAACGGGGGAGGATGAAAAACTGTTTTTT. The whole variable domain, filled in from reference TRBV29-1 and TRBJ1-4, reads SAVISQKPSRDICQRGTSLTIQCQVDSQVTMMFWYRQQPGQSLTLIATANQGSEATYESGFVIDKFPISRPNLTFSTLTVSNMSPEDSSIYLCSSTGEDEKLFFGSGTQLSVL.